The 23 T cell receptor beta chains in this list originate from one sample, sequenced in a study of read filtering for tumor transcriptome and immune sequencing (dated by TCRdb to the early 2020s). The data were produced on an Illumina HiSeq 4000. TCR libraries were built from roughly 440 ng RNA with the Immunoverse kit, using molecular barcoded adaptors covering alpha/delta and beta/gamma chains. Using fastp at Q25 and MiXCR, TCRdb reprocessed the public reads and kept productive beta chains. CDR3 protein duplicates are merged, each entry listing the most common genes and DNA. The sample profile shows roughly 90,000 distinct CDR3 sequences; roughly an eighth of them were found once. The top ten hold more than 13% of the sample. The sample comprised a population of CD138-negative cells sorted from bone marrow. This specimen's cell subset or site label, per the study, means: bone marrow mononuclear cells depleted of CD138+ plasma/myeloma cells by negative magnetic selection. The receptor source for this set is a donor over 35 with multiple myeloma.

Many counts were recorded for this clonotype. The rearrangement links TRBV5-5 to TRBJ1-4; 8 bases align to TRBD1. CDR3 length equals 15 residues. CDR1 is SGHKS, CDR2 YYEKEE, per germline (reference sequence). Losses at the gene ends were 4 bases for V and 8 bases for J; bases not matched to a gene: 10. CDR3 sequence reads: CASSPSTGDQEKLFF. The CDR3 DNA is TGTGCCAGCAGCCCGTCGACAGGGGACCAAGAAAAACTGTTTTTT.

There are many counts of this clonotype. J is TRBJ2-6 and V is TRBV6-5; unclear D gene. The V end was cut by 5 bases, the J end by 0 bases, with 8 bases between. Germline CDR1 reads MNHEY; CDR2 reads SVGAGI. This CDR3 is built from 15 residues. CDR3 sequence: CASSRLSSGANVLTF. DNA for the CDR3: TGTGCCAGCAGTAGACTGAGCTCTGGGGCCAACGTCCTGACTTTC.

This clonotype was recorded a few times. This may come from a read error, since a much larger clone is one base off. The chain uses TRBV29-1 and TRBJ2-1, with a possible D match to TRBD1 (5 bases). The germline V gene encodes CDR1 SQVTM and CDR2 ANQGSEA. The length of the CDR3 is 14 residues. CDR3 sequence reads: CTMMTASSYNEQFF. The CDR3 DNA is TGCACCATGATGACAGCTAGCTCCTACAATGAGCAGTTCTTC.

This clonotype was counted a few times. The J gene is TRBJ2-7, the V gene TRBV11-2, with D hard to call. CDR3 length: 14 amino acids. The V gene lost 1 base and the J gene lost 2 bases, with 9 bases spanning the gap. CDR1 is SGHAT, CDR2 FQNNGV, per germline. Written as DNA, the CDR3 is TGTGCCAGCAGCTTAGCTCACAGCCCCTACGAGCAGTACTTC. Translating it yields CASSLAHSPYEQYF.

This clonotype has a handful of counts. A much larger clone sits a single nucleotide away, making a read error possible. J is TRBJ1-1 and V is TRBV29-1, with TRBD1 identical over 9 bases. This CDR3 spans 14 amino acids. CDR1 is SQVTM, CDR2 ANQGSEA, per germline. V lost 6 bases, J lost 6 bases, and 11 bases stayed unmatched. The CDR3 loop reads CSVATGGGNAEAFF. The CDR3 nucleotides are TGCAGCGTAGCAACAGGGGGCGGGAATGCTGAAGCTTTCTTT.

This clonotype was seen repeatedly, ten times or more. The CDR3 DNA is TGTGCCAGCAGTCAGGGCCCTAGGGGATCACCCCTCCACTTT. Translation: CASSQGPRGSPLHF. The chain links TRBV28 to TRBJ1-6; the D gene is possibly TRBD1 (5 bases). CDR3 size: 14 residues. Germline CDR1 reads MDHEN; CDR2 reads SYDVKM. The V end was cut by 5 bases, the J end by 10 bases, with 15 bases between.

The rearrangement links TRBV6-1 to TRBJ2-7, with D perhaps TRBD2 (5 bases). The CDR3 is made up of 13 amino acids. CDR1 and CDR2 (germline): MNHNS, SASEGT. V was cut by 5 bases and J by 4 bases, with 12 bases left in between. The CDR3 loop is CASSQRKEYEQYF. The DNA of the CDR3 is TGTGCCAGCAGTCAGCGGAAGGAGTACGAGCAGTACTTC.

In this sample, this clonotype turned up many times. The rearrangement uses TRBV5-1 and TRBJ2-1; 9 bases are shared with TRBD1. The trim removed 0 bases at V and 0 bases at J, leaving 10 bases unmatched. This CDR3 spans 19 amino acids. CDR1 and CDR2 from the germline V gene are SGHRS and YFSETQ. CDR3: CASSLAFGTGSRSYNEQFF. CDR3 nucleotide sequence: TGCGCCAGCAGCTTGGCTTTCGGGACAGGGAGTCGCTCCTACAATGAGCAGTTCTTC.

There are many counts of this clonotype. The CDR3 DNA follows: TGCGCCAGCAGCTACGACGGGGAGACTGAAGCTTTCTTT. Translating it yields CASSYDGETEAFF. The chain combines TRBV5-1 with TRBJ1-1; D call uncertain. This CDR3 spans 13 amino acids. Germline V lookup: CDR1 SGHRS, CDR2 YFSETQ. The germline V and J ends were trimmed by 3 bases and 5 bases, with 11 bases remaining between them. Based on the CDR3 plus reference TRBV5-1 and TRBJ1-1, the full variable domain is KAGVTQTPRYLIKTRGQQVTLSCSPISGHRSVSWYQQTPGQGLQFLFEYFSETQRNKGNFPGRFSGRQFSNSRSEMNVSTLELGDSALYLCASSYDGETEAFFGQGTRLTVV.

Concerning this clonotype: One base away lies a much larger clone, so this may be a sequencing read error. The chain uses TRBV5-1 and TRBJ1-1; D is ambiguous. Germline V CDR1 and CDR2: SGHRS, YFSETQ. This CDR3 contains 14 residues. CDR3 region: CANSPRGQVDSAFF. The CDR3 DNA follows: TGCGCCAACAGCCCACGAGGGCAGGTCGATTCAGCTTTCTTT.

This clonotype was detected only once. No conserved phenylalanine or tryptophan is present at the end of the CDR3, so a read error is the likely explanation. This chain joins TRBV28 and TRBJ2-1, with 9 positions matching TRBD2. Trimming at V came to 4 bases and at J to 6 bases, leaving 13 bases not matched to a gene. CDR1 MDHEN and CDR2 SYDVKM come from the germline V gene. The CDR3 sequence is 17 residues long. The CDR3 loop reads CASSSYSSGTFTNEQFL. The CDR3 DNA reads TGTGCCAGCAGTTCTTACTCTAGCGGGACCTTTACCAATGAGCAGTTCCTC.

This clonotype was recorded at least ten times. V and J are TRBV11-3 and TRBJ1-1; weak D call: TRBD1 (5 bases). V was pared by 3 bases and J by 3 bases, with 23 bases between. The CDR3 covers 18 residues. From germline, CDR1 is SGHNT and CDR2 YENEEA. Here the CDR3 DNA reads TGTGCCAGCAGCTTGATGGGGATATGGGGACGAGGGGACACTGAAGCTTTCTTT. Its protein is CASSLMGIWGRGDTEAFF.

With respect to this clonotype: A single base separates this from a much larger clone, so it may be a read error. The DNA of the CDR3 is TGTGCCAGCAGTTGCGACAGGGCCTCTGGAAACACCATATATTTT. This gives the protein CASSCDRASGNTIYF. The V call is TRBV6-6, the J call TRBJ1-3; 7 nucleotides align to TRBD1. The CDR3 totals 15 residues. The J segment lost 0 bases and the V segment lost 4 bases, leaving 3 bases of the junction unmatched. Germline V gene lookup returns CDR1 MNHNY and CDR2 SVGAGI (reference sequence).

This clonotype was counted many times. CDR3 nucleotides: TGTGCCACCAGAAATCAAAACACAGATACGCAGTATTTT. It specifies CATRNQNTDTQYF. The chain is built from TRBV24-1 and TRBJ2-3, with D hard to call. The CDR3 runs 13 residues. Germline V lookup: CDR1 KGHDR, CDR2 SFDVKD. Trimming removed 7 bases from V and 2 bases from J, with 9 bases in between.

With regard to this clonotype: The junction departs from the called germline gene at one end, perhaps through a read error. The J gene is TRBJ2-5, the V gene TRBV7-2; 8 bases align to TRBD2. This CDR3 comprises 14 residues. CDR1 SGHTA and CDR2 FQGNSA come from the germline V gene. The CDR3 nucleotides are TGTGCCAGCAGCTTTGCGGGGGGCCAAGGGACCCAGTACTTC. As protein: CASSFAGGQGTQYF.

The chain has TRBV5-6 and TRBJ2-1; D is ambiguous. V shed 0 bases and J shed 3 bases, with 7 bases lying between them. The CDR3 is 14 amino acids. Germline CDR1 reads SGHDT; CDR2 reads YYEEEE. This chain's CDR3 is CASSLELIYNEQFF. The CDR3 DNA reads as TGTGCCAGCAGCTTGGAACTGATCTACAATGAGCAGTTCTTC.

This clonotype was observed once. The chain joins TRBV27 to TRBJ1-2, with 8 bases identical to TRBD1. Looked up from germline, CDR1 is MNHEY and CDR2 is SMNVEV (reference sequence). The CDR3 extends over 14 amino acids. The V segment lost 6 bases and the J segment 4 bases; nucleotides outside the gene matches: 7. The CDR3 DNA sequence: TGTGCCAGCAGGACTACAGGGGGAGGCTATGGCTACACCTTC. As protein: CASRTTGGGYGYTF.

This clonotype was seen many times. V usage is TRBV19 and J usage is TRBJ2-1; TRBD2 matches 9 bases. The V gene end was trimmed by 7 bases and the J gene end by 4 bases; junction bases not matched to a gene: 11. The CDR3 has 16 amino acids. Germline lookup yields CDR1 LNHDA and CDR2 SQIVND (reference sequence). The CDR3 sequence is CASTPSTSGLYNEQFF. CDR3 nucleotide sequence: TGTGCCAGTACCCCTTCGACTAGCGGTCTATACAATGAGCAGTTCTTC.

This clonotype was seen a few times. A much larger clonotype is one base distant, so this may be a read error. The rearrangement uses TRBV20-1 and TRBJ1-1; tentative D call: TRBD1 (5 bases). The CDR3 has 13 amino acids. Germline CDR1 reads DFQATT; CDR2 reads SNEGSKA (reference sequence). The ends were cut back, 3 bases at V and 1 base at J, with 9 bases in the middle. The CDR3 loop reads CSASRQQNTEAFF. Written as DNA, the CDR3 is TGCAGTGCTAGCCGACAGCAGAACACTGAAGCTTTCTTT.

This clonotype was detected only a few times. The rearrangement joins TRBV19 to TRBJ2-2, with 11 bases lining up with TRBD2. Germline loops: CDR1 LNHDA, CDR2 SQIVND (reference sequence). With V trimmed by 4 bases and J by 0 bases, 4 bases remained unmatched. This CDR3 has 17 amino acids. CDR3 residues: CASSTGLAGANTGELFF. CDR3 sequence (DNA): TGTGCCAGTAGTACCGGACTAGCGGGTGCGAACACCGGGGAGCTGTTTTTT.

This clonotype was seen ten or more times. The chain combines TRBV5-4 with TRBJ2-3; D is possibly TRBD1 or TRBD2 (6 bases each). CDR1 and CDR2 (germline): SGHNT, YYREEE (reference sequence). Trimming stripped 1 base from V and 6 bases from J, with 12 bases between. The CDR3 is made up of 14 amino acids. This CDR3 is CASSLRGGSDTQYF. Written as DNA, the CDR3 is TGTGCCAGCAGCTTGCGAGGGGGGTCTGATACGCAGTATTTT. The complete variable domain, with remaining parts taken from reference TRBV5-4 and TRBJ2-3, reads ETGVTQSPTHLIKTRGQQVTLRCSSQSGHNTVSWYQQALGQGPQFIFQYYREEENGRGNFPPRFSGLQFPNYSSELNVNALELDDSALYLCASSLRGGSDTQYFGPGTRLTVL.

This clonotype was observed a few times. This sequence joins TRBV7-2 and TRBJ2-2; D is unresolved. CDR3 length: 14 residues. The germline gives CDR1 SGHTA, CDR2 FQGNSA. The V end lost 1 base, the J end lost 7 bases, and 10 bases lay between the germline ends. This CDR3 reads CASSLVWVSGELFF. In DNA, the CDR3 is TGTGCCAGCAGCTTAGTGTGGGTTAGCGGGGAGCTGTTTTTT.

This clonotype was seen many times. This chain connects TRBV4-1 to TRBJ2-1, with 7 bases identical to TRBD2. V was clipped by 2 bases and J by 2 bases; unmatched bases: 3. This CDR3 has 15 amino acids. Germline V gene lookup returns CDR1 MGHRA and CDR2 YSYEKL. CDR3 in amino acids: CASSQQRGTYNEQFF. The CDR3 nucleotides are TGCGCCAGCAGCCAACAGCGGGGCACCTACAATGAGCAGTTCTTC.